These 13 T cell receptor beta chains came from one sample sequenced in a study of blood T cell repertoires in COVID-19. TCRdb keeps only in-frame clones here, not all; method: immunoSEQ multiplex PCR. The sample contains some 91,000 clones, approximately 87% of which appear only once. The material sequenced was peripheral blood. The receptors shown here come from a human donor in a cohort sampled during active COVID-19.

The chain recombines TRBV6-5 with TRBJ1-3; D unclear. The CDR3 is 15 residues long. The V and J ends lost 2 bases and 0 bases respectively, with 8 bases between them. CDR1 MNHEY and CDR2 SVGAGI come from the germline V gene. The chain's CDR3 is CASSYQQSSGNTIYF. CDR3 sequence (DNA): TGTGCCAGCAGTTACCAACAGAGCTCTGGAAACACCATATATTTT.

The genes are TRBV6-6 and TRBJ2-3; 10 bases are shared with TRBD2. Germline V gives CDR1 MNHNY, CDR2 SVGAGI (reference sequence). This CDR3 is 15 amino acids long. V lost 7 bases and J lost 6; bases outside the gene matches: 10. CDR3 in DNA: TGTGCCAGCACCCCTATAGCGGGGGGTTGGGATACGCAGTATTTT. This translates into CASTPIAGGWDTQYF.

The CDR3 DNA reads TGTGCCAGTACCACCAAATATGGGACAGGACTCTCTGGAAACACCATATATTTT. It codes for CASTTKYGTGLSGNTIYF. The chain combines TRBV19 with TRBJ1-3; 8 nucleotides align to TRBD1. CDR1 and CDR2 (germline): LNHDA, SQIVND (reference sequence). Trimming cost V 7 bases and J 0 bases; bases outside gene matches: 14. The CDR3 loop spans 18 amino acids.

The chain uses TRBV6-5 and TRBJ2-7, with 8 bases fitting TRBD2. V lost 6 bases to trimming and J lost 2 bases; unmatched junction nucleotides: 9. Germline lookup yields CDR1 MNHEY and CDR2 SVGAGI. The CDR3 has 15 amino acids. The CDR3 here is CASSLSGRSPYEQYF. As DNA, the CDR3 is TGTGCCAGCAGCCTCAGCGGGAGATCCCCCTACGAGCAGTACTTC.

In nucleotides, the CDR3 is TGTGCCAGCAGCTTAACCGGGACTCCATGGGGCGGGGAGCTGTTTTTT. This translates into CASSLTGTPWGGELFF. V and J are TRBV11-1 and TRBJ2-2; perhaps TRBD2 as D (6 bases). With 2 bases removed from V and 7 bases from J, the gap between germline ends came to 17 bases. This CDR3 has 16 residues. In germline, CDR1 is SGHAT, CDR2 FQDESV (reference sequence).

The chain recombines TRBV18 with TRBJ2-1, with 7 bases lining up with TRBD1. CDR3 length: 15 amino acids. Per the germline V gene, CDR1 is KGHSH and CDR2 is LQKENI. The ends lost 1 base at V and 7 bases at J; junction bases unmatched: 7. CDR3 loop: CASSPRGQVGNEQFF. In nucleotides, the CDR3 is TGTGCCAGCTCACCACGAGGACAGGTGGGAAATGAGCAGTTCTTC.

The chain employs TRBV18 and TRBJ1-2; weak D call: TRBD1 (5 bases). Germline V gene sequence: CDR1 KGHSH, CDR2 LQKENI. Trimming shortened V by 6 bases and J by 4 bases, and 15 bases separated the two germline ends. CDR3 length equals 14 residues. The CDR3 nucleotides read TGTGCCAGCTCTCCCTCTGGGGCTACCTATGGCTACACCTTC. Protein product: CASSPSGATYGYTF. Full variable domain (missing parts from reference TRBV18 and TRBJ1-2): NAGVMQNPRHLVRRRGQEARLRCSPMKGHSHVYWYRQLPEEGLKFMVYLQKENIIDESGMPKERFSAEFPKEGPSILRIQQVVRGDSAAYFCASSPSGATYGYTFGSGTRLTVV.

This CDR3 is CASSLPFFRGQRAYEQYF. CDR3 DNA: TGTGCCAGCAGTCTCCCTTTCTTTCGAGGACAGCGAGCCTACGAGCAGTACTTC. The gene calls are TRBV6-6 and TRBJ2-7, with a tentative D call TRBD1 (6 bases). Looked up from germline, CDR1 is MNHNY and CDR2 is SVGAGI (reference sequence). With 5 bases removed from V and 2 bases from J, the gap between germline ends came to 25 bases. The CDR3 is 18 amino acids.

This clone occurred once. The chain couples TRBV7-3 to TRBJ2-7; a possible D gene is TRBD2 (7 bases). CDR1 SGHTA and CDR2 FQGTGA come from the germline V gene. V lost 5 bases and J lost 2, with 16 bases in between. The CDR3 is 15 residues long. CDR3 protein: CASSPRGGTTYEQYF. The CDR3 nucleotides read TGTGCCAGCAGCCCAAGGGGGGGGACAACCTACGAGCAGTACTTC. Based on the CDR3 plus reference TRBV7-3 and TRBJ2-7, the full variable domain is GAGVSQTPSNKVTEKGKYVELRCDPISGHTALYWYRQSLGQGPEFLIYFQGTGAADDSGLPNDRFFAVRPEGSVSTLKIQRTERGDSAVYLCASSPRGGTTYEQYFGPGTRLTVT.

This chain links TRBV2 with TRBJ2-2; 11 bases line up with TRBD1. Germline CDR1 and CDR2: SNHLY and FYNNEI. J was trimmed by 6 bases and V by 6 bases; bases with no gene match: 3. This CDR3 has 14 residues. In nucleotides, the CDR3 is TGTGCCAGCAGCGGACAGGGGGCTCCCGGGGAGCTGTTTTTT. Protein sequence: CASSGQGAPGELFF.

The rearrangement joins TRBV5-1 to TRBJ1-1, with D uncertain. The CDR3 spans 13 residues. Per the germline V gene, CDR1 is SGHRS and CDR2 is YFSETQ. Trimming cost V 4 bases and J 1 base, with 8 bases left between them. The CDR3, as DNA: TGCGCCAGCAGCCCAGAGGGGAACACTGAAGCTTTCTTT. Translation gives CASSPEGNTEAFF.

This clone was recorded only once. V is TRBV11-2 and J is TRBJ2-7, with TRBD2 matching 7 bases. The CDR3 is 15 amino acids. Germline V gene lookup returns CDR1 SGHAT and CDR2 FQNNGV. The trim removed 1 base at V and 3 bases at J, leaving 6 bases unmatched. CDR3: CASSLAPSGDYEQYF. The CDR3 DNA follows: TGTGCCAGCAGCTTAGCCCCTAGCGGAGACTACGAGCAGTACTTC. The entire variable domain, with the rest obtained from reference TRBV11-2 and TRBJ2-7, is as follows: EAGVAQSPRYKIIEKRQSVAFWCNPISGHATLYWYQQILGQGPKLLIQFQNNGVVDDSQLPKDRFSAERLKGVDSTLKIQPAKLEDSAVYLCASSLAPSGDYEQYFGPGTRLTVT.

V usage is TRBV6-1 and J usage is TRBJ1-5, with a tentative D call TRBD1 (5 bases). V was clipped by 3 bases and J by 6 bases, with 15 bases between them. The CDR3 runs 15 residues. Germline assignment: CDR1 MNHNS and CDR2 SASEGT. This CDR3 is CASSEGRVSGQPQHF. CDR3 nucleotide sequence: TGTGCCAGCAGTGAGGGCAGGGTTTCGGGTCAGCCCCAGCATTTT.